The rows below give T cell receptor beta chains drawn from one sample of a study of identical twins. TCRdb re-called the 5' RACE reads through MiXCR, storing one row per CDR3 protein. The table lists 1.5 million to 2 million distinct CDR3 sequences, around a third of them singletons. Sequenced: cord blood. The receptors derive from a newborn girl in good health. CDR3s include the opening cysteine and the closing phenylalanine or tryptophan. D genes are given only for firm matches. Part of the rows lack a size; the others show once, few, many or a class for expanded clones.

>NA|TRBJ2-6|TRBV10-2|NA
TGCGCCAGCAGTGGAGGGAGCTCTGGGGCCAACGTCCTGACTTTC
CASSGGSSGANVLTF
>NA|TRBJ1-3|TRBV7-9|NA
TGTGCCAGCAGCTTACCCGGACTCTCTGGAAACACCATATATTTT
CASSLPGLSGNTIYF
>few|TRBJ1-2|TRBV6-5|TRBD1
TGTGCCAGCAGTTACCGCGACAGGGAAGGCTATGGCTACACCTTC
CASSYRDREGYGYTF
>NA|TRBJ2-7|TRBV7-2|TRBD2
TGTACCAGCAGCCCTCGGACTAGCGGGTCCTACGAGCAGTACTTC
CTSSPRTSGSYEQYF
>NA|TRBJ2-1|TRBV5-1|NA
TGCGCCAGCAGCATCAAGAGCTCCTACAATGAGCAGTTCTTC
CASSIKSSYNEQFF
>NA|TRBJ1-2|TRBV7-2|TRBD1
TGTGCCAGCAGCTACCCCCGGGACAGGAGTAACTCTAACTATGGCTACACCTTC
CASSYPRDRSNSNYGYTF
>NA|TRBJ2-5|TRBV3-1|NA
TGTGCCAGCAGTGGCGGGGACGAGCGGTACTTC
CASSGGDERYF
>NA|TRBJ2-2|TRBV20-1|TRBD1
TGCAGCGGGGACAGTGACACCGGGGAGCTGTTTTTT
CSGDSDTGELFF
>NA|TRBJ1-3|TRBV27|TRBD1
TGTGCCAGCAGTCCATCTCAGGGGGCTGGAAACACCATATATTTT
CASSPSQGAGNTIYF
>few|TRBJ2-3|TRBV10-3|TRBD2
TGTGCCATCGGATCCGGGACTAGCGGGAGATGGGGCTTTAGCACAGATACGCAGTATTTT
CAIGSGTSGRWGFSTDTQYF
>few|TRBJ2-7|TRBV18|TRBD2
TGTGCCAGCTCACCAGTAGCTAGCGGCTACGAGCAGTACTTC
CASSPVASGYEQYF
>NA|TRBJ1-2|TRBV20-1|NA
TGCAGTGCTCCGAAGGGTCTGTATGGCTACACCTTC
CSAPKGLYGYTF
>NA|TRBJ1-1|TRBV6-1|NA
TGTGCCAGCAGCTACGCTGAAGCTTTCTTT
CASSYAEAFF
>few|TRBJ2-1|TRBV7-8|TRBD1
TGTGCCAGCAGCTTAGCGATGGACAGGGGACGGCAGTTCTTC
CASSLAMDRGRQFF